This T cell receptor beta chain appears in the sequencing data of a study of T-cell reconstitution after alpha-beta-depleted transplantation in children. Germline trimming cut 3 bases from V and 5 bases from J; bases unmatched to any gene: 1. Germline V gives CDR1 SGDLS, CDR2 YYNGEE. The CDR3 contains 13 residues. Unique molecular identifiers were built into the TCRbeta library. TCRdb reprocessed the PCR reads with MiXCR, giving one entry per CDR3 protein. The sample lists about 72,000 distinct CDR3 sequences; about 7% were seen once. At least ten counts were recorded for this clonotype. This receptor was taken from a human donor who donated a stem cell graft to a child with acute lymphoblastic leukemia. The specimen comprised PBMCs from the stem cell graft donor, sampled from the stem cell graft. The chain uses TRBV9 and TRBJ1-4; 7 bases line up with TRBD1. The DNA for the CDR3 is TGTGCCAGCAGCGGGGGACAGAATGAAAAACTGTTTTTT. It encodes CASSGGQNEKLFF.